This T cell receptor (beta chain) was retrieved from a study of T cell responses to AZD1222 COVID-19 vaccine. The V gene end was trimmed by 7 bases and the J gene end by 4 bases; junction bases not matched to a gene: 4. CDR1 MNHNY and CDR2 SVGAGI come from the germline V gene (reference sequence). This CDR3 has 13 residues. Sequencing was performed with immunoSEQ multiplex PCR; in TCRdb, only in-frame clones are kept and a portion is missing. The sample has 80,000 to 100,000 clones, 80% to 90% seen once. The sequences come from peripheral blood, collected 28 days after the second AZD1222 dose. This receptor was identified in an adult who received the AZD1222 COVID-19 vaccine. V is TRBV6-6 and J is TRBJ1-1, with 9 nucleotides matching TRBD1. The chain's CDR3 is CASNDRGATEAFF. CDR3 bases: TGTGCCAGCAACGACAGGGGGGCCACTGAAGCTTTCTTT.